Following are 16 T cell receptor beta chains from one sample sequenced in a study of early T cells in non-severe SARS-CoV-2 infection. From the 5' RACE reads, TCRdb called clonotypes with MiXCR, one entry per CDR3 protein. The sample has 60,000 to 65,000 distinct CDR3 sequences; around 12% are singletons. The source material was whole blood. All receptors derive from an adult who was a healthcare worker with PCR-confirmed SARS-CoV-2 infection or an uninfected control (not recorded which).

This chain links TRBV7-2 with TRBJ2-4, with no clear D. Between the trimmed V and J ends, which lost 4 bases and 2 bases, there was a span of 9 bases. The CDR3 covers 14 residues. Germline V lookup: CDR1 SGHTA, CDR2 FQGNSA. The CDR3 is CASSSESSKNIQYF. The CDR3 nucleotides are TGTGCCAGCAGCTCCGAAAGTTCCAAAAACATTCAGTACTTC. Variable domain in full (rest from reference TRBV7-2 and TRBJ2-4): GAGVSQSPSNKVTEKGKDVELRCDPISGHTALYWYRQSLGQGLEFLIYFQGNSAPDKSGLPSDRFSAERTGGSVSTLTIQRTQQEDSAVYLCASSSESSKNIQYFGAGTRLSVL.

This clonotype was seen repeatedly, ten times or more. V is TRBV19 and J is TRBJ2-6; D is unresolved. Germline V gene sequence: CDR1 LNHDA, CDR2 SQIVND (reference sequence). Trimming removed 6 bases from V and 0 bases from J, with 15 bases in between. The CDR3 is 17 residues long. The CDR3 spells CASSTSPTSSGANVLTF. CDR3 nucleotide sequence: TGTGCCAGTAGCACCTCTCCGACGTCCTCTGGGGCCAACGTCCTGACTTTC.

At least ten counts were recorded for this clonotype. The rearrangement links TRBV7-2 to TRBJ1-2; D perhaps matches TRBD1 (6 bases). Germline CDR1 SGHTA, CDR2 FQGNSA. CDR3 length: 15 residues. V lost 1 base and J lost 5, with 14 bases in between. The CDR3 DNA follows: TGTGCCAGCAGCTTAGGGCAGGGGTTGGGGTATGGCTACACCTTC. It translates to CASSLGQGLGYGYTF.

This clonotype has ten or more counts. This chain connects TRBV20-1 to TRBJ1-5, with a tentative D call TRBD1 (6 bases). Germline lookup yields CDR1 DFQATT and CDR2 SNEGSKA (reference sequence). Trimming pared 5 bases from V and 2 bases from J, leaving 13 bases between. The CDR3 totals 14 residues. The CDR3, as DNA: TGCAGTGCTCAGAAAGGGGGAGGCAATCAGCCCCAGCATTTT. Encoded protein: CSAQKGGGNQPQHF.

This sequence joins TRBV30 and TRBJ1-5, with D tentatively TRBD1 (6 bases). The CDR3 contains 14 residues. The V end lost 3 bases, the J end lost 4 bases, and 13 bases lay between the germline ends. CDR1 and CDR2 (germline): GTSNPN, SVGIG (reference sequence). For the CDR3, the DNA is TGTGCCTGGAGCAAAACACAGGGAAATCAGCCCCAGCATTTT. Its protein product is CAWSKTQGNQPQHF.

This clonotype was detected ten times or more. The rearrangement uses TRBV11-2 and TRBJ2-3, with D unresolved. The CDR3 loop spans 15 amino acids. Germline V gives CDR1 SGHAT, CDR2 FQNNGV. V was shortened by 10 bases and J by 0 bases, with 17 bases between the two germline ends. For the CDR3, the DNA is TGTGCCACTGCGGACGAACGTACCAGCACAGATACGCAGTATTTT. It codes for CATADERTSTDTQYF.

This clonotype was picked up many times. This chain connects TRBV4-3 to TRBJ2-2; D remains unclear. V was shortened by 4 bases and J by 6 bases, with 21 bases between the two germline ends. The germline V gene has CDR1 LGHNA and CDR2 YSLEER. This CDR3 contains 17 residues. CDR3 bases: TGCGCCAGCAGCCCCCAAGCTACCTTTGGGATCCCCGGGGAGCTGTTTTTT. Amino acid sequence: CASSPQATFGIPGELFF.

The CDR3 protein is CSARDPRGGLNNEQFF. In nucleotides, the CDR3 is TGCAGTGCTAGAGATCCCAGGGGAGGGTTGAACAATGAGCAGTTCTTC. The rearrangement uses TRBV20-1 and TRBJ2-1; D is perhaps TRBD2 (7 bases). The CDR3 has 16 amino acids. With 0 bases removed from V and 5 bases from J, the gap between germline ends came to 17 bases. CDR1 and CDR2 from the germline V gene are DFQATT and SNEGSKA (reference sequence).

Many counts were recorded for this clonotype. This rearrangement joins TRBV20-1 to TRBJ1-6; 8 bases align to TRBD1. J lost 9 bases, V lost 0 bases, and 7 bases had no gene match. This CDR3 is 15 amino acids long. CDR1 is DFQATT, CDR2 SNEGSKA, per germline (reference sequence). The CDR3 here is CSARDGQGGISPLHF. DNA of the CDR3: TGCAGTGCTAGAGATGGACAGGGCGGGATTTCACCCCTCCACTTT.

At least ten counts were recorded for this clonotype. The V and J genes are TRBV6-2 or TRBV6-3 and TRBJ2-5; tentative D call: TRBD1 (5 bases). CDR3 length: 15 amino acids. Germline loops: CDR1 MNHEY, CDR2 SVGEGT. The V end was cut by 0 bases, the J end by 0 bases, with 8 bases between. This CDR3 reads CASSYSHRHQETQYF. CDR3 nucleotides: TGTGCCAGCAGTTACTCACACAGGCACCAAGAGACCCAGTACTTC.

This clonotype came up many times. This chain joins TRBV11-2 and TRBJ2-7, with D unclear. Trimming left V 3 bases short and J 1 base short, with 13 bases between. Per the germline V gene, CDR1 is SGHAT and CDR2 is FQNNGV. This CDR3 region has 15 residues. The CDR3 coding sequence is TGTGCCAGCAGCTTGGTTTACGCGAGGTCCTACGAGCAGTACTTC. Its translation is CASSLVYARSYEQYF.

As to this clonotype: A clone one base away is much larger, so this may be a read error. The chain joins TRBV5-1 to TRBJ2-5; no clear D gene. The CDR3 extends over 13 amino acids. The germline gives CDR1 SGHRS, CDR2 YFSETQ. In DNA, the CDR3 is TGCGCCAGCAGCTCTTCCAACCAAGAGACCAAGTACTTC. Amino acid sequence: CASSSSNQETKYF.

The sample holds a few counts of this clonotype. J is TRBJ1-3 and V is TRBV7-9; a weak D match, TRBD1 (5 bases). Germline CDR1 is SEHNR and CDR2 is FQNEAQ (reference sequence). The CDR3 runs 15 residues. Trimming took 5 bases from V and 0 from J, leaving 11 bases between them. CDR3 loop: CASSPRGNSGNTIYF. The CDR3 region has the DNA TGTGCCAGCAGCCCTAGGGGAAACTCTGGAAACACCATATATTTT.

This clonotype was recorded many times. The CDR3 region is CASSSRQVSGNTIYF. The CDR3, as DNA: TGTGCCAGCAGCTCAAGACAGGTTTCTGGAAACACCATATATTTT. V gene TRBV7-9 combines with J gene TRBJ1-3, with D perhaps matching TRBD1 (6 bases). This CDR3 is 15 amino acids long. Germline CDR1 and CDR2: SEHNR and FQNEAQ (reference sequence). V shed 4 bases and J shed 1 base, with 11 bases lying between them.

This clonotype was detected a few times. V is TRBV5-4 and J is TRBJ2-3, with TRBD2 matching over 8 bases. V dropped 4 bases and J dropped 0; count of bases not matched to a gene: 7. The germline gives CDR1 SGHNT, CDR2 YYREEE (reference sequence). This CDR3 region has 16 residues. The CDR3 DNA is TGTGCCAGCAGCCCTGCGGGGGGCTCTAGCACAGATACGCAGTATTTT. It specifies CASSPAGGSSTDTQYF.

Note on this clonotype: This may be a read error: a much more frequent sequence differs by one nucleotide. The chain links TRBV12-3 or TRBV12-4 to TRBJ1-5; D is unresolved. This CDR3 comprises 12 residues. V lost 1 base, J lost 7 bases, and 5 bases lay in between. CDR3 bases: TGTGCCAGCAGTTTAGTGAGCCAGCCCCAGCATTTT. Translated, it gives CASSLVSQPQHF.